The sequence of this T cell receptor beta chain was determined in a study of CD8+ T cells in alopecia areata. Once RNA had been extracted, it was reverse transcribed into cDNA to act as the sequencing template. Data came from immunoSEQ multiplex PCR; TCRdb stores just in-frame clones and leaves some out. The table records 100,000 to 150,000 clones, more than 40% of them present only once. Trimming cost V 5 bases and J 2 bases, with 10 bases left between them. This CDR3 spans 14 amino acids. CDR1 LNHDA and CDR2 SQIVND come from the germline V gene (reference sequence). The sequences come from CD8+ T cells sorted from blood, collected at week 0. J is TRBJ1-5 and V is TRBV19, with D unresolved. This sequence was found in a human donor with alopecia areata. The CDR3 protein is CASSLGVGNQPQHF. CDR3 DNA sequence: TGTGCCAGTAGTTTAGGAGTGGGCAATCAGCCCCAGCATTTT.